Presented here are 8 T cell receptor beta chains from one specimen sequenced in a study of blood T cell repertoires in COVID-19. TCRdb keeps only in-frame clones here, not all; method: immunoSEQ multiplex PCR. The table records 250,000 to 400,000 clones, under 95% of them present only once. Source material: PBMCs or T cells enriched from blood (not recorded which). The receptors shown here come from a man in his 60s who had recovered from COVID-19.

The gene calls are TRBV28 and TRBJ2-1; D may be TRBD1 (5 bases). The V gene's germline CDR1 is MDHEN and CDR2 SYDVKM. CDR3 length: 16 residues. Trimming took 6 bases from V and 3 from J, leaving 18 bases between them. The CDR3 bases are TGTGCCAGCAGGGGCAAAGGGGCGGAAAACTACAATGAGCAGTTCTTC. Protein: CASRGKGAENYNEQFF.

The chain joins TRBV19 to TRBJ2-3, with TRBD2 matching over 7 bases. Germline V CDR1 and CDR2: LNHDA, SQIVND (reference sequence). This CDR3 is 19 amino acids long. V lost 4 bases and J lost 0; bases outside the gene matches: 16. CDR3 bases: TGTGCCAGTAGTACCCACTTGGTTGGGAGCGGGGTTAGCACAGATACGCAGTATTTT. It encodes CASSTHLVGSGVSTDTQYF.

This clone showed up just once. This chain connects TRBV9 to TRBJ2-2; D unresolved. CDR1 is SGDLS, CDR2 YYNGEE, per germline. This CDR3 has 13 residues. V lost 1 base and J 6 bases, leaving 7 bases between the germline ends. The CDR3 nucleotides are TGTGCCAGCAGCGTATATAGTCCCGGGGAGCTGTTTTTT. Translated, it gives CASSVYSPGELFF.

This clone was seen once. J is TRBJ2-1 and V is TRBV15; weak D call: TRBD1 (6 bases). Between the trimmed V and J ends, which lost 0 bases and 8 bases, there was a span of 8 bases. Germline CDR1 and CDR2: LNHNV and YYDKDF (reference sequence). This CDR3 is 13 amino acids long. The CDR3 region is CATSRDRGYEQFF. The CDR3 nucleotides read TGTGCCACCAGCAGAGACAGGGGCTATGAGCAGTTCTTC. Looking up the rest from reference TRBV15 and TRBJ2-1 gives the full variable domain: DAMVIQNPRYQVTQFGKPVTLSCSQTLNHNVMYWYQQKSSQAPKLLFHYYDKDFNNEADTPDNFQSRRPNTSFCFLDIRSPGLGDTAMYLCATSRDRGYEQFFGPGTRLTVL.

The chain has TRBV5-4 and TRBJ1-1; 7 nucleotides agree with TRBD1. Germline V lookup: CDR1 SGHNT, CDR2 YYREEE (reference sequence). V shed 4 bases and J 4 bases; nucleotides not matched to a gene: 7. CDR3 length: 14 amino acids. The CDR3 region is CASSRQGWGTEAFF. In nucleotides, the CDR3 is TGTGCCAGCAGCCGACAGGGATGGGGCACTGAAGCTTTCTTT.

The rearrangement links TRBV2 to TRBJ1-6; D ambiguous. The CDR3 covers 19 residues. The germline V gene encodes CDR1 SNHLY and CDR2 FYNNEI. V shed 2 bases and J shed 4 bases, with 21 bases lying between them. CDR3 residues: CASSEYASRRIGYNSPLHF. CDR3 nucleotide sequence: TGTGCCAGCAGTGAATACGCTTCGAGGCGTATTGGGTATAATTCACCCCTCCACTTT. The variable domain in full, completed from reference TRBV2 and TRBJ1-6, reads EPEVTQTPSHQVTQMGQEVILRCVPISNHLYFYWYRQILGQKVEFLVSFYNNEISEKSEIFDDQFSVERPDGSNFTLKIRSTKLEDSAMYFCASSEYASRRIGYNSPLHFGNGTRLTVT.

This chain links TRBV19 with TRBJ2-1; TRBD1 is a possible D gene (5 bases). Per the germline V gene, CDR1 is LNHDA and CDR2 is SQIVND (reference sequence). The CDR3 has 12 residues. V was shortened by 7 bases and J by 6 bases, with 10 bases between the two germline ends. This CDR3 reads CASIRASNEQFF. The DNA for the CDR3 is TGTGCCAGTATCAGGGCTTCCAATGAGCAGTTCTTC.

The chain carries TRBV7-2 and TRBJ1-5; TRBD1 matches at 11 bases. After removal of 1 base from V and 5 bases from J, the junction contained 4 bases not matched to a gene. Germline values: CDR1 SGHTA, CDR2 FQGNSA. This CDR3 has 16 amino acids. CDR3 nucleotide sequence: TGTGCCAGCAGCTTAGGGACAGGGGGCTGGTATCAGCCCCAGCATTTT. Protein sequence: CASSLGTGGWYQPQHF.